The clone carrying this TCR beta chain was found a few times. Its antigen is unidentified. The data are from a study of T-cell memory formation after mild COVID-19. Turning to the study itself: TCR clusters were largely donor specific. Overall study findings and caveats: CD8+ contracting clones occupied EMRA, while CD4+ ones occupied mainly CM and EM. Confirmation was lacking for SARS-CoV-2 specificity of second-wave clones that peaked on day 37.

Using its own MiXCR run on the 5' RACE reads, TCRdb lists one record per CDR3 protein. This sample has approximately 410,000 distinct CDR3 sequences, with 20% to 25% found just once. The CDR3 extends over 13 amino acids. Deletions cut 11 bases from V and 7 bases from J, with 18 bases between. The germline gives CDR1 MNHEY, CDR2 SVGEGT. The clonotype was recovered from an adult woman who had mild COVID-19 (a few samples of this study predate the infection). Cell type and time point are not known. Sequenced sample: PBMCs or a T cell subset sorted from them (not recorded which). This sequence joins TRBV6-2 or TRBV6-3 and TRBJ1-5, with D tentatively TRBD1 (6 bases). The CDR3, as DNA: TGTGCCCACGCGCCACAGGGAACCCAGCCCCAGCATTTT. It is translated as CAHAPQGTQPQHF.